Listed below are T cell receptor beta chains from one sample, sequenced in a study of response to subunit inactivated influenza vaccine. TCRdb recomputed calls from the RT-PCR reads with MiXCR, one row per CDR3 protein. The sample lists roughly 700,000 distinct CDR3 sequences; approximately 15% were seen once. Sequenced material: PBMCs from blood, taken less than 15 days before vaccination. The source is a man aged 50 to 60 who received an inactivated influenza vaccine. The CDR3 runs from the conserved cysteine through the conserved F or W. The D gene is left open where the match is weak. Some rows mark clone size as missing; the rest say once, few, many or name a class of expanded clone.

v_gene,d_gene,j_gene,abundance,CDR3aa,CDR3nt
TRBV12-3/TRBV12-4,.,TRBJ2-3,few,CASTLAFTDTQYF,TGTGCCAGCACCTTAGCGTTCACAGATACGCAGTATTTT
TRBV5-1,.,TRBJ2-2,.,CASSLEGRYTGELFF,TGCGCCAGCAGCTTGGAAGGACGGTACACCGGGGAGCTGTTTTTT
TRBV5-1,TRBD1,TRBJ1-2,many,CASSKGQGKANYGYTF,TGCGCCAGCAGCAAAGGACAGGGGAAAGCTAACTATGGCTACACCTTC
TRBV15,TRBD2,TRBJ2-3,.,CATSRDPAGVDTQYF,TGTGCCACCAGCAGAGACCCAGCGGGAGTGGATACGCAGTATTTT
TRBV12-3/TRBV12-4,.,TRBJ2-7,.,CASTKGGGPSSYEQYF,TGTGCCAGCACTAAGGGGGGGGGCCCTAGCTCCTACGAGCAGTACTTC
TRBV20-1,TRBD1,TRBJ2-7,.,CSASSIGQGGLEQYF,TGCAGTGCCAGTTCCATCGGACAGGGTGGACTCGAGCAGTACTTC
TRBV4-1,TRBD1,TRBJ2-1,many,CASSYPGQGLQVGVEQFF,TGCGCCAGCAGCTATCCGGGACAGGGGCTCCAAGTAGGGGTGGAGCAGTTCTTC
TRBV10-3,TRBD1,TRBJ1-1,few,CAIRMNRGTEAFF,TGTGCCATCAGGATGAACAGGGGAACTGAAGCTTTCTTT
TRBV6-2/TRBV6-3,.,TRBJ2-2,.,CASRQGHTGELFF,TGTGCCAGCAGACAGGGTCACACCGGGGAGCTGTTTTTT
TRBV9,TRBD2,TRBJ2-2,few,CASSARRTSGRKGSTGELFF,TGTGCCAGCAGCGCTCGTCGGACTAGCGGGAGAAAAGGGAGCACCGGGGAGCTGTTTTTT
TRBV7-2,.,TRBJ2-5,many,CASSSAVSQETQYF,TGTGCCAGCAGCTCCGCGGTTTCCCAAGAGACCCAGTACTTC
TRBV6-1,.,TRBJ1-5,many,CASSHNWDLSGNQPQHF,TGTGCCAGCAGCCACAATTGGGATCTGAGTGGAAATCAGCCCCAGCATTTT
TRBV10-3,TRBD2,TRBJ2-1,.,CAIGGLGGNEQFF,TGTGCCATCGGGGGACTAGGGGGCAATGAGCAGTTCTTC
TRBV20-1,.,TRBJ2-7,once,CSASPQVFSYEQYF,TGCAGTGCTTCTCCACAGGTGTTCTCCTACGAGCAGTACTTC
TRBV20-1,.,TRBJ2-1,.,CSARLMSRQFF,TGCAGTGCTAGGCTCATGAGTCGGCAGTTCTTC
TRBV6-1,.,TRBJ1-2,few,CASSEQGSPYGYTF,TGTGCCAGCAGCGAACAGGGCTCTCCCTATGGCTACACCTTC
TRBV20-1,TRBD1,TRBJ2-7,few,CSAPPGTGDEQYF,TGCAGTGCCCCGCCTGGGACAGGGGACGAGCAGTACTTC
TRBV7-9,.,TRBJ1-1,.,CASSRSGAGNTEAFF,TGTGCCAGCAGCCGGAGCGGGGCAGGGAACACTGAAGCTTTCTTT
TRBV3-1,.,TRBJ2-2,.,CASSHRIQVTGELFF,TGTGCCAGCAGCCACCGGATACAGGTCACCGGGGAGCTGTTTTTT
TRBV11-2,TRBD2,TRBJ2-7,few,CASSPTGLAGVEQYF,TGTGCCAGCAGCCCAACGGGACTAGCGGGAGTCGAGCAGTACTTC
TRBV5-1,.,TRBJ2-3,many,CASSGGLLIDADTQYF,TGCGCCAGCAGCGGAGGACTACTCATAGACGCAGATACGCAGTATTTT
TRBV28,TRBD2,TRBJ2-7,.,CASVSGRPPYEQYF,TGTGCCAGCGTTAGCGGGAGGCCCCCTTACGAGCAGTACTTC
TRBV7-9,.,TRBJ2-3,.,CASSPQRTGASTDTQYF,TGTGCCAGCAGCCCGCAACGGACTGGAGCTAGCACAGATACGCAGTATTTT
TRBV20-1,.,TRBJ2-2,.,CSASGSNTGELFF,TGCAGTGCTAGCGGGAGTAACACCGGGGAGCTGTTTTTT
TRBV10-3,TRBD1,TRBJ2-7,many,CAMSGSGQGYEQYF,TGTGCCATGAGTGGTTCCGGACAGGGGTACGAGCAGTACTTC
TRBV5-1,.,TRBJ1-4,few,CASSLFGGHRGEKLFF,TGCGCCAGCAGCTTGTTTGGGGGACACCGGGGAGAAAAACTGTTTTTT
TRBV3-1,.,TRBJ2-1,.,CASSQGQLLINEQFF,TGTGCCAGCAGCCAAGGGCAACTCCTAATCAATGAGCAGTTCTTC
TRBV7-7,.,TRBJ2-1,few,CASRQGTTDNEQFF,TGTGCTAGCAGGCAAGGGACCACCGACAATGAGCAGTTCTTC
TRBV9,TRBD2,TRBJ2-7,.,CASSSFSSGNYEQYF,TGTGCCAGCAGCAGTTTTTCTAGCGGGAATTACGAGCAGTACTTC
TRBV30,.,TRBJ2-1,.,CAWARAGLMDEQFF,TGTGCCTGGGCCCGAGCAGGGCTAATGGATGAGCAGTTCTTC
TRBV15,.,TRBJ2-3,.,CATSKNRVGGTDTQYF,TGTGCCACCAGCAAAAACAGGGTGGGTGGCACAGATACGCAGTATTTT
TRBV4-3,TRBD2,TRBJ2-1,few,CASSLTGLGTPHEQFF,TGCGCCAGCAGCCTCACGGGACTAGGAACTCCTCATGAGCAGTTCTTC
TRBV20-1,TRBD1,TRBJ2-7,.,CSTGQGGFYEQYF,TGCAGTACGGGACAGGGAGGTTTCTACGAGCAGTACTTC
TRBV5-1,.,TRBJ1-2,few,CASRSERGDYGYTF,TGCGCCAGCAGGTCCGAGAGGGGGGACTATGGCTACACCTTC
TRBV20-1,.,TRBJ2-6,few,CSARDLLSGANVLTF,TGCAGTGCTAGAGATCTGCTCTCTGGGGCCAACGTCCTGACTTTC
TRBV5-1,TRBD1,TRBJ1-6,.,CASSLSGGRFSPLHF,TGCGCCAGCAGCTTGTCAGGGGGAAGGTTTTCACCCCTCCACTTT
TRBV11-1,TRBD2,TRBJ2-5,.,CASSFPRTARLAGEGTQYF,TGTGCCAGCAGCTTTCCTCGGACAGCCCGACTAGCGGGAGAGGGGACCCAGTACTTC
TRBV20-1,TRBD2,TRBJ2-7,many,CGTSGSYEQYF,TGCGGGACTAGCGGGAGTTACGAGCAGTACTTC
TRBV20-1,.,TRBJ2-5,few,CSARIAGTFRETQYF,TGCAGTGCTAGAATTGCGGGGACCTTCCGAGAGACCCAGTACTTC
TRBV3-1,.,TRBJ2-2,.,CASSFGRGALNTGELFF,TGTGCCAGCAGTTTCGGACGGGGGGCATTGAACACCGGGGAGCTGTTTTTT
TRBV7-9,TRBD1,TRBJ2-7,many,CASSSSSGTGTYEQYF,TGTGCCAGCAGCTCCTCGTCCGGGACAGGGACCTACGAGCAGTACTTC
TRBV15,TRBD1,TRBJ2-7,few,CATSRERTGPYEQYF,TGTGCCACCAGCAGAGAGAGGACAGGTCCCTACGAGCAGTACTTC
TRBV27,.,TRBJ1-1,few,CASSFRGPMNTEAFF,TGTGCCAGCAGTTTTCGGGGTCCGATGAACACTGAAGCTTTCTTT
TRBV27,.,TRBJ2-2,few,CASSLEAPTYGGLFF,TGTGCCAGCAGTTTAGAGGCCCCGACTTATGGCGGGCTGTTTTTT
TRBV27,TRBD1,TRBJ1-2,.,CASSALGEGAPHYGYTF,TGTGCCAGCAGTGCCCTCGGGGAGGGGGCGCCTCACTATGGCTACACCTTC
TRBV4-1,TRBD1,TRBJ2-4,many,CASSQDRTGSRNIQYF,TGCGCCAGCAGCCAAGATCGGACAGGGTCGAGAAACATTCAGTACTTC
TRBV20-1,TRBD2,TRBJ2-1,.,CSAKSGRGYNEQFF,TGCAGTGCCAAAAGCGGGAGGGGTTACAATGAGCAGTTCTTC
TRBV20-1,.,TRBJ2-3,.,CSASRGGMRDTQYF,TGCAGTGCCTCGAGGGGGGGTATGAGGGATACGCAGTATTTT
TRBV15,.,TRBJ1-4,few,CATSFGMGGEKLFF,TGTGCCACCAGTTTCGGAATGGGAGGTGAAAAACTGTTTTTT
TRBV5-1,.,TRBJ1-5,many,CASSLGGYSNQPQHF,TGCGCCAGCAGCTTGGGGGGTTATAGCAATCAGCCCCAGCATTTT
TRBV5-1,TRBD1,TRBJ2-1,many,CASSWTGGAGYEQFF,TGCGCCAGCAGCTGGACAGGGGGCGCGGGTTATGAGCAGTTCTTC
TRBV2,.,TRBJ2-7,.,CASRDGAYEQHF,TGTGCCAGCAGGGATGGAGCCTACGAGCAGCACTTC
TRBV6-5,.,TRBJ2-1,many,CASSYDDSYNEQFF,TGTGCCAGCAGTTACGACGACTCCTACAATGAGCAGTTCTTC
TRBV5-1,.,TRBJ2-1,few,CASSLLDSNEQFF,TGCGCCAGCAGCCTTTTGGATTCCAATGAGCAGTTCTTC
TRBV6-2/TRBV6-3,TRBD2,TRBJ2-1,few,CARTLGLPNNEQFF,TGTGCCAGAACACTGGGACTACCCAACAATGAGCAGTTCTTC
TRBV7-9,.,TRBJ2-6,.,CASSLLASGANVLTF,TGTGCCAGCAGCTTATTAGCGTCTGGGGCCAACGTCCTGACTTTC
TRBV12-3/TRBV12-4,TRBD1,TRBJ1-6,many,CASSLEGGYSPLHF,TGTGCCAGCAGTTTGGAAGGGGGCTATTCACCCCTCCACTTT
TRBV20-1,.,TRBJ1-1,.,CSARDPRAAEAFF,TGCAGTGCTAGAGACCCGCGGGCTGCTGAAGCTTTCTTT